Shown below are 16 T cell receptor beta chains from a single sample sequenced in a study of cytomegalovirus exposure and HLA in healthy donors. The PCR made use of 60 Vbeta and 13 Jbeta primers. Profiled with immunoSEQ multiplex PCR; TCRdb holds only in-frame clones, not every one. The sample consists of approximately 100,000 clones, more than 75% of them appearing once. Sequenced material: PBMCs. Every receptor here comes from a woman in her fifties or sixties in good health and CMV-seropositive.

The CDR3 DNA follows: TGTGCCAGCAGCCCCACAGGGGCTGATGAGCAGTTCTTC. Its protein product is CASSPTGADEQFF. This chain connects TRBV5-4 to TRBJ2-1; 7 bases fit TRBD1. The CDR3 runs to 13 residues. Looked up from germline, CDR1 is SGHNT and CDR2 is YYREEE (reference sequence). The V segment lost 4 bases and the J segment 8 bases; nucleotides outside the gene matches: 6.

The chain joins TRBV4-2 to TRBJ2-2; D may be TRBD1 (6 bases). Germline V gene sequence: CDR1 LGHNA, CDR2 YNFKEQ. Trimming cost V 1 base and J 3 bases, with 18 bases left between them. The CDR3 loop spans 18 amino acids. DNA for the CDR3: TGTGCCAGCAGCCAAGGAAATACGGTGGACAGATACACCGGGGAGCTGTTTTTT. As protein: CASSQGNTVDRYTGELFF.

This sequence joins TRBV2 and TRBJ2-7, with 12 bases identical to TRBD1. The CDR3 totals 14 residues. CDR1 SNHLY and CDR2 FYNNEI come from the germline V gene. J gave up 7 bases and V 6 bases, and 7 bases lay outside the gene matches. CDR3 nucleotides: TGTGCCAGCAGACGGGGACAGGGGGCATGGGAGCAGTACTTC. Translation: CASRRGQGAWEQYF.

Note on this clone: Compared with germline, one end of the junction differs, possibly owing to a read error. This rearrangement joins TRBV4-1 to TRBJ2-2; 7 bases are a match to TRBD2. Germline values: CDR1 MGHRA, CDR2 YSYEKL. The CDR3 has 16 residues. The CDR3 nucleotides are TGTGCCAGCAGCCAAGCGTGGGGGGGGAACACCGGGGAGCTGTTTTTT. It encodes CASSQAWGGNTGELFF.

V usage is TRBV6-5 and J usage is TRBJ2-7, with TRBD1 matching over 12 bases. V shed 2 bases, J shed 5 bases, and the junction held 7 bases outside the gene matches. The CDR3 loop spans 16 amino acids. Germline-derived CDR1 and CDR2 are MNHEY and SVGAGI. The DNA for the CDR3 is TGTGCCAGCAGTTACGCCGGGACAGGGGGCCTCAACGAGCAGTACTTC. This sequence encodes CASSYAGTGGLNEQYF.

The rearrangement links TRBV11-3 to TRBJ2-2; TRBD1 agrees at 8 bases. The length of the CDR3 is 16 residues. Germline V gene lookup returns CDR1 SGHNT and CDR2 YENEEA. V shed 1 base, J shed 4 bases, and the junction held 5 bases outside the gene matches. CDR3 nucleotides: TGTGCCAGCAGCTTAGGGGGACAGGTTTCCACCGGGGAGCTGTTTTTT. It translates to CASSLGGQVSTGELFF.

With regard to this clone: One end of the junction fails to match germline, which may point to a read error. The gene calls are TRBV28 and TRBJ1-1; 8 positions agree with TRBD1. CDR3 size: 18 residues. Per germline, CDR1 MDHEN and CDR2 SYDVKM. CDR3 region: CASSSTHWTGTRNSEAFF. The CDR3 DNA follows: TGTGCCAGCAGTTCCACTCACTGGACAGGGACAAGGAACTCTGAAGCTTTCTTT.

V and J are TRBV6-5 and TRBJ1-6, with 10 bases matching TRBD1. This CDR3 is 15 amino acids long. The germline gives CDR1 MNHEY, CDR2 SVGAGI. V was pared by 0 bases and J by 8 bases, with 1 base of the junction left unmatched. The DNA of the CDR3 is TGTGCCAGCAGTTACTCCGGGACAGGGGATTCACCCCTCCACTTT. It translates to CASSYSGTGDSPLHF.

The genes are TRBV28 and TRBJ1-5, with TRBD1 matching 9 bases. This CDR3 is built from 17 residues. Germline values: CDR1 MDHEN, CDR2 SYDVKM. Unmatched junction bases numbered 7, after V lost 4 bases and J lost 0 bases. CDR3 sequence (DNA): TGTGCCAGCAGTTCTGGACAGGGGAGAGGTAGCAATCAGCCCCAGCATTTT. This gives the protein CASSSGQGRGSNQPQHF.

The table lists this clone with many counts. CDR3 DNA: TGTGCCAGCAGTCGACAGGATTCACCCCTCCACTTT. The encoded protein is CASSRQDSPLHF. J is TRBJ1-6 and V is TRBV2; a possible D gene is TRBD1 (6 bases). The CDR3 totals 12 residues. V lost 5 bases, J lost 8 bases, and 7 bases lay in between. Germline lookup yields CDR1 SNHLY and CDR2 FYNNEI.

The V gene is TRBV28, the J gene TRBJ1-1, with D perhaps matching TRBD1 (6 bases). The CDR3 runs to 16 residues. With 10 bases removed from V and 0 bases from J, the gap between germline ends came to 21 bases. From germline, CDR1 is MDHEN and CDR2 SYDVKM. The CDR3 DNA sequence: TGTGCCACCTTAGGGGTGGGGGCCGGATTGAACACTGAAGCTTTCTTT. Encoded protein: CATLGVGAGLNTEAFF.

This chain joins TRBV5-6 and TRBJ1-1; D call uncertain. This CDR3 spans 14 amino acids. Trimming cost V 4 bases and J 1 base, with 11 bases left between them. The germline V gene has CDR1 SGHDT and CDR2 YYEEEE. The CDR3 coding sequence is TGTGCCAGCAGCCCCTGGGCAGCGAACACTGAAGCTTTCTTT. It specifies CASSPWAANTEAFF. The whole variable domain, remainder taken from reference TRBV5-6 and TRBJ1-1, is DAGVTQSPTHLIKTRGQQVTLRCSPKSGHDTVSWYQQALGQGPQFIFQYYEEEERQRGNFPDRFSGHQFPNYSSELNVNALLLGDSALYLCASSPWAANTEAFFGQGTRLTVV.

This chain links TRBV27 with TRBJ2-7, with no clear D. V was cut by 5 bases and J by 3 bases, with 11 bases left in between. The CDR3 length is 13 residues. CDR1 is MNHEY and CDR2 is SMNVEV in the germline V gene (reference sequence). Here the CDR3 DNA reads TGTGCCAGCAGTACCCGCGGAGTCTACGAGCAGTACTTC. It is translated as CASSTRGVYEQYF.

The chain recombines TRBV19 with TRBJ1-6; D unresolved. Trimming cost V 5 bases and J 0 bases, with 14 bases left between them. There are 17 residues in the CDR3. CDR1 is LNHDA and CDR2 is SQIVND in the germline V gene (reference sequence). The CDR3: CASSHTAESSYNSPLHF. As DNA, the CDR3 is TGTGCCAGTAGTCACACAGCAGAGAGCTCCTATAATTCACCCCTCCACTTT.

The V gene is TRBV9, the J gene TRBJ1-1; perhaps TRBD1 as D (5 bases). The CDR3 loop spans 16 amino acids. Per the germline V gene, CDR1 is SGDLS and CDR2 is YYNGEE. Trimming removed 2 bases at V and 3 bases at J, with 17 bases between. The CDR3 protein is CASSVAVGAQDTEAFF. Here the CDR3 DNA reads TGTGCCAGCAGCGTTGCCGTAGGGGCCCAGGACACTGAAGCTTTCTTT.

In this sample, this clone turned up once. The chain links TRBV27 to TRBJ1-4, with a tentative D call TRBD1 (6 bases). This CDR3 is 15 amino acids long. Germline lookup yields CDR1 MNHEY and CDR2 SMNVEV (reference sequence). The V and J ends lost 4 bases and 2 bases respectively, with 11 bases between them. CDR3 nucleotides: TGTGCCAGCAGTTCACTTGGACAGACTAATGAAAAACTGTTTTTT. Residues: CASSSLGQTNEKLFF.